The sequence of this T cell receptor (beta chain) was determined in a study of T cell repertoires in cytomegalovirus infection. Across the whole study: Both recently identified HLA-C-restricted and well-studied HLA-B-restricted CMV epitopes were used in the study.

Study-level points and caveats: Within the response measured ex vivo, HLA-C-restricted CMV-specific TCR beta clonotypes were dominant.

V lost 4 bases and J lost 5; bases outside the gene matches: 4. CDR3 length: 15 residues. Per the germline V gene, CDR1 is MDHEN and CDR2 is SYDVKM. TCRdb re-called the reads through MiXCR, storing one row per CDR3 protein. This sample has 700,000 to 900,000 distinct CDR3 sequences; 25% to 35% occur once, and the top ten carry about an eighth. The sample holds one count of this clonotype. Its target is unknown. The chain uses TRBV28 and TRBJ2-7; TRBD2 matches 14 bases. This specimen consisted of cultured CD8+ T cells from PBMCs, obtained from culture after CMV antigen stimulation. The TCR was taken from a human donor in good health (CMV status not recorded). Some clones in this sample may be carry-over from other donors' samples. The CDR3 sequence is CASSSGTSGGNEQYV. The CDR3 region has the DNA TGTGCCAGCAGTTCTGGGACTAGCGGGGGAAACGAGCAGTACGTC.